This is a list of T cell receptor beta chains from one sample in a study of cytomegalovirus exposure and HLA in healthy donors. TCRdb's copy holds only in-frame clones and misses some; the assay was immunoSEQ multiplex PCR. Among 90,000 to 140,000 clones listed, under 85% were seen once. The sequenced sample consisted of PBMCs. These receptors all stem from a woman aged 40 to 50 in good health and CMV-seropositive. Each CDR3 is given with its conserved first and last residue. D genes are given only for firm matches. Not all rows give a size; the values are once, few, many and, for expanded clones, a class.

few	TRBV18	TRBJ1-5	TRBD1	TGTGCCAGCTCAACCCAACAGGGGTCCAATCAGCCCCAGCATTTT	CASSTQQGSNQPQHF
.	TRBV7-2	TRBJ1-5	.	TGTGCCAGCAGCCGTAACAATCAGCCCCAGCATTTT	CASSRNNQPQHF
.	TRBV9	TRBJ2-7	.	TGTGCCAGCAGCGTATCACCGACTGTGTACGAGCAGTACTTC	CASSVSPTVYEQYF
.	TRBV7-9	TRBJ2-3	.	TGTGCCAGCAGCTTAGATGGGGCCGGAACGCAGTATTTT	CASSLDGAGTQYF
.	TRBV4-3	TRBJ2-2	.	TGCGCCAGCAGCCAAGTGGGCGAACTCACCGGGGAGCTGTTTTTT	CASSQVGELTGELFF
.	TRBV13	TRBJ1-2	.	TGTGCCAGCAGCCCCCCCTGGACTGCTGATAACTATGGCTACACCTTC	CASSPPWTADNYGYTF
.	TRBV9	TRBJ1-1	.	TGTGCCAGCAGCGTGGACAGTACGAACACTGAAGCTTTCTTT	CASSVDSTNTEAFF
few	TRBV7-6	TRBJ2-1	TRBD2	TGTGCCAGCAGCAGGGGACTAGCGGGAGTCTTAGGCAATGAGCAGTTCTTC	CASSRGLAGVLGNEQFF
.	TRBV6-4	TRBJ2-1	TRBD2	TGTGCCAGCAGCCCACTAGCGGGACGCCCCAATGAGCAGTTCTTC	CASSPLAGRPNEQFF
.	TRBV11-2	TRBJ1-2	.	TGTGCCAGCAGTAGTTACAGGAACTATGGCTACACCTTC	CASSSYRNYGYTF
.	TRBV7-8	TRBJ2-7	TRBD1	TGTGCCAGCAGCGCATTACCGGGACAGGGAAACGAGCAGTACTTC	CASSALPGQGNEQYF
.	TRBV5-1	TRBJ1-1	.	TGCGCCAGCAGTCCAGGGCGATTACCAGAAGCTTTCTTT	CASSPGRLPEAFF
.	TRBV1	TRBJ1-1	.	TGCACCAGCAGCAGAACCGGGACACTGAACACTGAAGCTTTCTTT	CTSSRTGTLNTEAFF
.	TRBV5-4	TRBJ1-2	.	TGTGCCAGCAGCTTACACAGGGTCTATGGCTACACCTTC	CASSLHRVYGYTF
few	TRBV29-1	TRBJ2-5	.	TGCAGTTCCCAAACCGCCACCGGAGGAGGGACCCAGTACTTC	CSSQTATGGGTQYF
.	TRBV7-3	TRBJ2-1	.	TGTGCCAGCACATTGGCAGGCCCCTACAATGAGCAGTTCTTC	CASTLAGPYNEQFF
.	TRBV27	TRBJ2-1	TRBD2	TGTGCCAGCAGTCCCCGGACTAGCGGGGTTAAGTACAATGAGCAGTTCTTC	CASSPRTSGVKYNEQFF
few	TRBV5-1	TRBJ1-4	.	TGCGCCAGCAGCTTGGCCGGTGAAAAACTGTTTTTT	CASSLAGEKLFF
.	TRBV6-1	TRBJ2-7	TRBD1	TGTGCCAGCAGTACAACCGGGACAGGGGACTACGAGCAGTACTTC	CASSTTGTGDYEQYF
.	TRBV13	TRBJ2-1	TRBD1	TGTGCCAGCAGCTTAGCTCACTTCCCGGGACAGGGGGCTGGGGAGCAGTTCTTC	CASSLAHFPGQGAGEQFF
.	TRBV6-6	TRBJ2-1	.	TGTGCCAGCAGTTCGGGGAGGGGGGGGCGGAATGAGCAGTTCTTC	CASSSGRGGRNEQFF
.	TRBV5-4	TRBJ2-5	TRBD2	TGTGCCAGCAGCCCCCGGGGGGGGATTAGGGAGACCCAGTACTTC	CASSPRGGIRETQYF
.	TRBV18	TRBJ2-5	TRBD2	TGTGCCAGCTCACCATTGACTAGCGGGGGGGCAGGAGGAGAGACCCAGTACTTC	CASSPLTSGGAGGETQYF
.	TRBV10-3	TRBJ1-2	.	TGTGCCATCAGTAACCCCCCGCCAGGGAGGTATGGCTACACCTTC	CAISNPPPGRYGYTF
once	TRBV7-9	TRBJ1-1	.	TGTGCCAGCAGCTTAGACCCAGGGACTGAAGCTTTCTTT	CASSLDPGTEAFF
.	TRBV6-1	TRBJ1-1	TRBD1	TGTGCCAGCAGTGAAGGCCGAGCCGGGACAGGTCTCACTGAAGCTTTCTTT	CASSEGRAGTGLTEAFF
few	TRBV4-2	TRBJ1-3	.	TGTGCCAGCAGCCAAGCCGATGGCGGGAGCTCTGGAAACACCATATATTTT	CASSQADGGSSGNTIYF
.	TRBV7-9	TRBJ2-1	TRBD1	TGTGCCAGCAGCTCCAGGACAGGTACTAATGAGCAGTTCTTC	CASSSRTGTNEQFF
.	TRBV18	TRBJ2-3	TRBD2	TGTGCCAGCTCACCCGAGCGGGAGGGCCTTACAGATACGCAGTATTTT	CASSPEREGLTDTQYF
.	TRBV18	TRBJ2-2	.	TGTGCCAGCTCACCATATCAGGCACCGAACACCGGGGAGCTGTTTTTT	CASSPYQAPNTGELFF
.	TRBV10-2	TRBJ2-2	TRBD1	TGCGCCAGCAGTGACCAGGGGGCGAACGCCGGGGAGCTGTTTTTT	CASSDQGANAGELFF
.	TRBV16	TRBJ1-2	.	TGTGCCAGCAGCCCAACGAGGACGGAGGCTAACTATGGCTACACCTTC	CASSPTRTEANYGYTF
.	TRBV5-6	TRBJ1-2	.	TGTGCCAGCAGCCGTCGACAGGTCTCAAATGGCTACACCTTC	CASSRRQVSNGYTF
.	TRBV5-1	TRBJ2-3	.	TGCGCCAGCAGCTTGGAAGGGGCTAGCACAGATACGCAGTATTTT	CASSLEGASTDTQYF
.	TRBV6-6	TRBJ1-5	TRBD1	TGTGCCAGCAGTTACCCGAGGGACAGGGTGGGTCAGCCCCAGCATTTT	CASSYPRDRVGQPQHF
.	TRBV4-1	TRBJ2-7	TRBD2	TGCGCCAGCAGCCTTCTGGGGTGGACAGGAAGGACTAGCGGGAGGGGCGAGCAGTACTTC	CASSLLGWTGRTSGRGEQYF
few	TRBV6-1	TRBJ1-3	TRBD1	TGTGCCAGCAGTGAAGCGGGACAGGGGGCTGGAAACACCATATATTTT	CASSEAGQGAGNTIYF
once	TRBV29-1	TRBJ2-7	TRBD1	TGCAGCGTCGGGACAGGTAAAACCTACGAGCAGTACTTC	CSVGTGKTYEQYF
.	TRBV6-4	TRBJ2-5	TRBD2	TGTGCCAGCAGCAACGAGGCGGGAGGGCCTGAGACCCAGTACTTC	CASSNEAGGPETQYF
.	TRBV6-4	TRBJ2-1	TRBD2	TGTGCCAGCAGTAAGCGGGAGGATGAGCAGTTCTTC	CASSKREDEQFF
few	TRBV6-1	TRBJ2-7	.	TGTGCCAGCTTTCCCCGGGGATTCTCCTACGAGCAGTACTTC	CASFPRGFSYEQYF
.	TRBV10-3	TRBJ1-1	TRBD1	TGTGCCATCAGTGGTCGGGACACAGGGGGCACTGAAGCTTTCTTT	CAISGRDTGGTEAFF
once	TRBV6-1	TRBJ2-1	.	TGTGCCAGCAGTGAGGCAGGGGAGAGTCGGTATGAGCAGTTCTTC	CASSEAGESRYEQFF